These 18 T cell receptor beta chains originate from one sample sequenced in a study of shared clonotypes between healthy human individuals (dated by TCRdb to 2020 to 2022). The library came from the immunoSEQ multiplex PCR assay. In its TCRdb copy, this immuneACCESS table keeps in-frame sequences only and misses some clones. Where compared with another copy, unresolved V genes explain less than half of these, and the others have no known cause. Within this sample are roughly 2 million clones, with about 95% of them counted one time only. The top ten constitute 0.9% to 1.4% of the sample. For the CD8 naive samples, CD45RO-negative cells were positively selected for CCR7, yielding a CD45RA+CCR7+ population from which TemRA cells were excluded. Sequences were obtained from naive CD8+ T cells sorted from blood. Reading the label with the study, this specimen's cell subset or site is: CD45RA+CCR7+. The receptors were gathered from a man between 18 and 29 years old in good health.

The chain uses TRBV11-2 and TRBJ2-2; the D is unclear. The CDR3 has 13 amino acids. Germline assignment: CDR1 SGHAT and CDR2 FQNNGV. The germline V and J ends were trimmed by 1 base and 7 bases, with 7 bases remaining between them. CDR3: CASSLVSGGELFF. For the CDR3, the DNA is TGTGCCAGCAGCTTAGTCTCAGGCGGGGAGCTGTTTTTT.

The CDR3 sequence: CASSPYRLGGTDTQYF. The CDR3 DNA is TGTGCCAGCAGCCCATACCGGTTAGGTGGGACAGATACGCAGTATTTT. The chain uses TRBV9 and TRBJ2-3; no clear D. The length of the CDR3 is 16 residues. CDR1 SGDLS and CDR2 YYNGEE come from the germline V gene. V was trimmed by 4 bases and J by 3 bases, leaving 18 bases between them. The full variable domain, with the rest looked up from reference TRBV9 and TRBJ2-3, is DSGVTQTPKHLITATGQRVTLRCSPRSGDLSVYWYQQSLDQGLQFLIQYYNGEERAKGNILERFSAQQFPDLHSELNLSSLELGDSALYFCASSPYRLGGTDTQYFGPGTRLTVL.

V gene TRBV7-9 combines with J gene TRBJ2-4; 9 bases map to TRBD2. Germline values: CDR1 SEHNR, CDR2 FQNEAQ (reference sequence). V lost 7 bases, J lost 15 bases, and 19 bases stayed unmatched. The CDR3 runs to 15 residues. The CDR3 protein is CASTSWGASGDLTYF. CDR3 DNA sequence: TGTGCCAGCACCTCCTGGGGCGCTAGCGGGGACCTCACGTACTTC.

This clone has more than one count but fewer than ten. Other DNA variants within this sample encode the same CDR3. The gene calls are TRBV5-4 and TRBJ1-1; 8 bases align to TRBD1. The CDR3 is made up of 14 amino acids. Germline CDR1 reads SGHNT; CDR2 reads YYREEE (reference sequence). Unmatched junction bases numbered 5, after V lost 2 bases and J lost 5 bases. CDR3 in DNA: TGTGCCAGCAGCTTTCAGGGGGCTAGGACTGAAGCTTTCTTT. This translates into CASSFQGARTEAFF. Full variable domain (rest looked up from reference TRBV5-4 and TRBJ1-1): ETGVTQSPTHLIKTRGQQVTLRCSSQSGHNTVSWYQQALGQGPQFIFQYYREEENGRGNFPPRFSGLQFPNYSSELNVNALELDDSALYLCASSFQGARTEAFFGQGTRLTVV.

This chain joins TRBV2 and TRBJ1-1; the D is unclear. Trimming removed 9 bases at V and 5 bases at J, with 16 bases between. The CDR3 is made up of 13 amino acids. Per germline, CDR1 SNHLY and CDR2 FYNNEI. CDR3 bases: TGTGCCAGGGCAGGCGGCTCTAAGACTGAAGCTTTCTTT. Amino acid sequence: CARAGGSKTEAFF.

The V gene is TRBV10-3, the J gene TRBJ1-1, with 8 positions matching TRBD1. Germline V lookup: CDR1 ENHRY, CDR2 SYGVKD. The V and J ends lost 11 bases and 1 base, in that order; junction bases with no gene match: 6. This CDR3 has 13 residues. CDR3 sequence: CASRTGPNTEAFF. In DNA, the CDR3 is TGTGCCTCCAGGACAGGGCCGAACACTGAAGCTTTCTTT.

The chain uses TRBV5-6 and TRBJ2-1; unclear D gene. V dropped 0 bases and J dropped 7 bases, with 8 bases sitting between them. Germline CDR1 SGHDT, CDR2 YYEEEE. CDR3 length equals 13 residues. CDR3 sequence reads: CASSLEVVNEQFF. As DNA, the CDR3 is TGTGCCAGCAGCTTGGAGGTTGTGAATGAGCAGTTCTTC.

The rearrangement joins TRBV5-1 to TRBJ2-2, with D possibly matching TRBD1 (6 bases). The germline V and J ends were trimmed by 1 base and 6 bases, with 13 bases remaining between them. CDR1 is SGHRS and CDR2 is YFSETQ in the germline V gene. This CDR3 comprises 15 residues. The CDR3 nucleotides read TGCGCCAGCAGCTTGTTACAGGGTAACCCCGGGGAGCTGTTTTTT. This encodes CASSLLQGNPGELFF.

The rearrangement joins TRBV5-1 to TRBJ2-7, with 12 bases aligning to TRBD2. Germline-derived CDR1 and CDR2 are SGHRS and YFSETQ. The V and J ends lost 7 bases and 3 bases, in that order; junction bases with no gene match: 2. This CDR3 contains 13 residues. The CDR3 DNA reads TGCGCCAGCTCGACTAGCGGGAGCTACGAGCAGTACTTC. It translates to CASSTSGSYEQYF.

The chain uses TRBV28 and TRBJ2-1, with D possibly TRBD2 on 5 matching bases. Germline CDR1 and CDR2: MDHEN and SYDVKM. The CDR3 consists of 15 residues. The ends were cut back, 2 bases at V and 10 bases at J, with 18 bases in the middle. In nucleotides, the CDR3 is TGTGCCAGCAGTTTAATGGACTCCTTAGGTATGGAGCAGTTCTTC. Translation: CASSLMDSLGMEQFF.

The V and J genes are TRBV4-1 and TRBJ2-7; 8 bases align to TRBD2. The germline V gene encodes CDR1 MGHRA and CDR2 YSYEKL. The CDR3 length is 14 residues. With V trimmed by 4 bases and J by 6 bases, 8 bases remained unmatched. This CDR3 is CASSPYTSGSEQYF. The CDR3 nucleotides read TGCGCCAGCAGCCCCTACACGAGCGGGAGCGAGCAGTACTTC.

The V call is TRBV5-1, the J call TRBJ2-1; 10 bases align to TRBD1. The CDR3 covers 15 residues. CDR1 SGHRS and CDR2 YFSETQ come from the germline V gene. V was clipped by 3 bases and J by 7 bases; unmatched bases: 7. CDR3 coding DNA: TGCGCCAGCAGCTGGGGACAGGGGATTCGGAATGAGCAGTTCTTC. Protein product: CASSWGQGIRNEQFF.

The chain recombines TRBV29-1 with TRBJ1-3; D not certain. Germline CDR1 is SQVTM and CDR2 is ANQGSEA. The CDR3 is made up of 14 amino acids. V lost 5 bases and J 2 bases, leaving 13 bases between the germline ends. As DNA, the CDR3 is TGCAGCGTTTCGGACGGAGGCCCTGGAAACACCATATATTTT. This sequence encodes CSVSDGGPGNTIYF.

The chain has TRBV4-1 and TRBJ2-7; 7 bases are a match to TRBD2. The ends lost 4 bases at V and 7 bases at J; junction bases unmatched: 7. CDR3 length equals 13 residues. CDR1 MGHRA and CDR2 YSYEKL come from the germline V gene. DNA for the CDR3: TGCGCCAGCAGCCCGGGACTACTCAGGGAGCAGTACTTC. Protein product: CASSPGLLREQYF.

This chain connects TRBV9 to TRBJ2-2; 10 bases fit TRBD1. Germline V gene data show CDR1 as SGDLS and CDR2 as YYNGEE. The CDR3 is 16 residues long. V trimming: 3 bases; J trimming: 0 bases; junction bases outside the gene matches: 2. CDR3 coding DNA: TGTGCCAGCAGCGCGACAGGGGGCGCGAACACCGGGGAGCTGTTTTTT. Encoded protein: CASSATGGANTGELFF.

In regard to this clone: This same CDR3 is encoded by further DNA sequences in the sample. The chain combines TRBV30 with TRBJ2-7, with TRBD2 matching over 9 bases. Per germline, CDR1 GTSNPN and CDR2 SVGIG (reference sequence). The trim removed 2 bases at V and 2 bases at J, leaving 4 bases unmatched. CDR3 size: 14 residues. Here the CDR3 DNA reads TGTGCCTGGAGTACGGCGGGGGGGCCCTACGAGCAGTACTTC. Its translation is CAWSTAGGPYEQYF.

As to this clone: An end of the junction does not agree with germline; a read error may underlie this. The CDR3 loop reads CTCRNSGVSYEQYF. The CDR3 nucleotides read TGCACTTGTCGTAATAGCGGGGTATCCTACGAGCAGTACTTC. The chain uses TRBV28 and TRBJ2-7; the match to TRBD2 covers 8 bases. Germline CDR1 reads MDHEN; CDR2 reads SYDVKM. There are 14 residues in the CDR3.

This chain uses TRBV2 with TRBJ1-5; no clear D. Germline CDR1 SNHLY, CDR2 FYNNEI. This CDR3 contains 15 residues. The ends were cut back, 1 base at V and 0 bases at J, with 7 bases in the middle. CDR3 DNA sequence: TGTGCCAGCAGTGAAGGGGCCATTAGCAATCAGCCCCAGCATTTT. Translation gives CASSEGAISNQPQHF. Looking up the rest from reference TRBV2 and TRBJ1-5 gives the full variable domain: EPEVTQTPSHQVTQMGQEVILRCVPISNHLYFYWYRQILGQKVEFLVSFYNNEISEKSEIFDDQFSVERPDGSNFTLKIRSTKLEDSAMYFCASSEGAISNQPQHFGDGTRLSIL.